The 19 T cell receptor beta chains below all came from one sample that was sequenced in a study of blood T cell repertoires in COVID-19. Assay used: immunoSEQ multiplex PCR; TCRdb lists only in-frame clones, some missing. The sample records about 170,000 clones, over 80% being singletons. The source material was peripheral blood. These TCRs come from a woman of 80 years or more with active or convalescent COVID-19.

This clone was counted between two and nine times. The gene calls are TRBV6-2 or TRBV6-3 and TRBJ2-5; 9 bases map to TRBD2. Germline V CDR1 and CDR2: MNHEY, SVGEGT. This CDR3 spans 14 amino acids. Trimming removed 5 bases from V and 5 bases from J; junction bases left unmatched: 6. As DNA, the CDR3 is TGTGCCAGCAGTGGAAGGACTAGCGTTGAGACCCAGTACTTC. It translates to CASSGRTSVETQYF.

CDR3 in amino acids: CASSPDRGRQDTQYF. The CDR3 nucleotides are TGTGCCAGCAGCCCGGACAGGGGGCGCCAAGATACGCAGTATTTT. The chain uses TRBV7-2 and TRBJ2-3; 11 positions match TRBD1. The CDR3 spans 15 residues. In germline, CDR1 is SGHTA, CDR2 FQGNSA. After removal of 5 bases from V and 5 bases from J, the junction contained 6 bases not matched to a gene.

This clone has a handful of counts. The chain carries TRBV28 and TRBJ1-6; 11 nucleotides line up with TRBD1. The CDR3 has 14 amino acids. The germline V gene has CDR1 MDHEN and CDR2 SYDVKM. The junction had 2 bases not matched to a gene; V was cut back by 6 bases and J by 7 bases. CDR3 amino acids: CASRGQGENSPLHF. CDR3 in DNA: TGTGCCAGCAGGGGACAGGGGGAAAATTCACCCCTCCACTTT. The full variable domain, with the rest looked up from reference TRBV28 and TRBJ1-6, is DVKVTQSSRYLVKRTGEKVFLECVQDMDHENMFWYRQDPGLGLRLIYFSYDVKMKEKGDIPEGYSVSREKKERFSLILESASTNQTSMYLCASRGQGENSPLHFGNGTRLTVT.

This sequence joins TRBV4-3 and TRBJ2-1, with 7 bases aligning to TRBD1. This CDR3 has 14 residues. The J segment lost 5 bases and the V segment lost 3 bases, leaving 4 bases of the junction unmatched. The V gene's germline CDR1 is LGHNA and CDR2 YSLEER. CDR3 sequence (DNA): TGCGCCAGCAGCCACGGGACAGCCAACAATGAGCAGTTCTTC. Its translation is CASSHGTANNEQFF.

V is TRBV18 and J is TRBJ1-4, with 7 positions matching TRBD1. V dropped 3 bases and J dropped 6; count of bases not matched to a gene: 7. The CDR3 contains 15 residues. Germline CDR1 and CDR2: KGHSH and LQKENI. The chain's CDR3 is CASSPDRKSDEKLFF. DNA of the CDR3: TGTGCCAGCTCACCGGACAGGAAATCGGATGAAAAACTGTTTTTT.

This clone was detected once. The final CDR3 position lacks the conserved phenylalanine or tryptophan, pointing to a likely read error. The DNA is omitted, as the CDR3 cannot be located on it reliably, and the CDR3 follows TCRdb's listing. The chain uses TRBV6-2 or TRBV6-3 and TRBJ2-3; the D segment call TRBD2 is taken from the table without a DNA check. Looked up from germline, CDR1 is MNHEY and CDR2 is SVGEGT. Including both end residues, the CDR3 is 13 amino acids long. The CDR3 is CASSYGASGGLVC.

The gene calls are TRBV19 and TRBJ1-6, with D perhaps TRBD1 (6 bases). The CDR3 is made up of 16 amino acids. The germline CDR1 and CDR2 sequences are LNHDA and SQIVND (reference sequence). Trimming left V 3 bases short and J 5 bases short, with 14 bases between. The CDR3 region has the DNA TGTGCCAGTAGTATTGGCCCCACAGGGAATAATTCACCCCTCCACTTT. It is translated as CASSIGPTGNNSPLHF. The complete variable domain, with remaining parts taken from reference TRBV19 and TRBJ1-6, reads DGGITQSPKYLFRKEGQNVTLSCEQNLNHDAMYWYRQDPGQGLRLIYYSQIVNDFQKGDIAEGYSVSREKKESFPLTVTSAQKNPTAFYLCASSIGPTGNNSPLHFGNGTRLTVT.

This clone appeared a single time. V usage is TRBV4-3 and J usage is TRBJ1-2; the match to TRBD1 covers 9 bases. Germline trimming cut 7 bases from V and 4 bases from J; bases unmatched to any gene: 7. The CDR3 is made up of 14 amino acids. Germline CDR1 is LGHNA and CDR2 is YSLEER. The CDR3 spells CASNSQGARYGYTF. For the CDR3, the DNA is TGCGCCAGCAACTCACAGGGGGCGCGCTATGGCTACACCTTC.

This CDR3 is CASSWTSGGTSYEQYF. In DNA form, the CDR3 reads TGTGCCAGCAGCTGGACTAGCGGGGGGACCTCCTACGAGCAGTACTTC. The chain joins TRBV7-2 to TRBJ2-7; TRBD2 matches 14 bases. The CDR3 extends over 16 amino acids. The germline V gene has CDR1 SGHTA and CDR2 FQGNSA. The V and J ends lost 4 bases and 0 bases, in that order; junction bases with no gene match: 2.

This clone was detected once. The chain employs TRBV7-8 and TRBJ2-1, with 7 nucleotides matching TRBD2. The V gene's germline CDR1 is SGHVS and CDR2 FQNEAQ. The V and J ends lost 5 bases and 9 bases, in that order; junction bases with no gene match: 10. This CDR3 has 14 amino acids. The CDR3 protein is CASSPPGGPIEQFF. CDR3 nucleotides: TGTGCCAGCAGCCCCCCGGGGGGTCCGATTGAGCAGTTCTTC.

The chain couples TRBV27 to TRBJ2-7; TRBD2 matches 8 bases. Germline V lookup: CDR1 MNHEY, CDR2 SMNVEV (reference sequence). Losses at the gene ends were 3 bases for V and 3 bases for J; bases not matched to a gene: 13. The CDR3 has 17 amino acids. The CDR3 sequence is CASSFIGGGSIVYEQYF. The CDR3 nucleotides read TGTGCCAGCAGTTTTATCGGGGGGGGCTCCATTGTCTACGAGCAGTACTTC.

The J gene is TRBJ1-2, the V gene TRBV6-5, with 8 bases matching TRBD1. From germline, CDR1 is MNHEY and CDR2 SVGAGI. J was trimmed by 9 bases and V by 6 bases; bases with no gene match: 9. This CDR3 contains 13 residues. The CDR3 spells CASRRDRNGRYTF. CDR3 DNA sequence: TGTGCCAGCAGAAGGGACAGGAATGGTCGCTACACCTTC.

The chain joins TRBV11-2 to TRBJ2-2, with 8 bases that match TRBD2. The CDR3 consists of 14 residues. V trimming: 4 bases; J trimming: 7 bases; junction bases outside the gene matches: 5. Germline V gene sequence: CDR1 SGHAT, CDR2 FQNNGV. CDR3 loop: CASSSIAGIGELFF. The DNA of the CDR3 is TGTGCCAGCAGCTCCATAGCGGGGATCGGGGAGCTGTTTTTT.

J is TRBJ1-1 and V is TRBV18; 9 bases fit TRBD1. The CDR3 is 16 residues long. The trim removed 0 bases at V and 5 bases at J, leaving 7 bases unmatched. Germline loops: CDR1 KGHSH, CDR2 LQKENI. Written as DNA, the CDR3 is TGTGCCAGCTCACCACCTAATACGGGACAGGGAACTGAAGCTTTCTTT. It translates to CASSPPNTGQGTEAFF.

V usage is TRBV15 and J usage is TRBJ1-5, with a weak D call TRBD1 (5 bases). Germline V gene lookup returns CDR1 LNHNV and CDR2 YYDKDF (reference sequence). Trimming left V 7 bases short and J 4 bases short, with 11 bases between. The CDR3 is made up of 13 amino acids. The CDR3 protein is CATTLGENQPQHF. DNA for the CDR3: TGTGCCACCACCCTAGGGGAAAATCAGCCCCAGCATTTT.

This chain uses TRBV12-5 with TRBJ2-7; no clear D gene. The germline CDR1 and CDR2 sequences are LGHNT and FRNRAP. CDR3 length equals 13 residues. Trimming took off 6 bases at V and 3 bases at J, with 12 bases between the two ends. The CDR3 sequence: CASGVAGFYEQYF. CDR3 bases: TGTGCTAGTGGGGTGGCAGGTTTCTACGAGCAGTACTTC.

The CDR3 protein is CASSSRANYGYTF. The CDR3 DNA reads TGTGCCAGCTCATCCAGGGCTAACTATGGCTACACCTTC. V usage is TRBV18 and J usage is TRBJ1-2; D may be TRBD1 (5 bases). Per the germline V gene, CDR1 is KGHSH and CDR2 is LQKENI. The V end lost 5 bases, the J end lost 0 bases, and 7 bases lay between the germline ends. The CDR3 is 13 residues long.

V gene TRBV21-1 combines with J gene TRBJ2-7; the table gives TRBD1 as D, unverified against the DNA. TRBV21-1 is deemed a pseudogene. This CDR3 comprises 14 residues. The CDR3 coding sequence is TGTGCCAGCAGGGTGGGACAGAGTCGCTACGAGCAGTACTTC. It specifies CASRVGQSRYEQYF.

J is TRBJ1-4 and V is TRBV30, with 9 bases identical to TRBD1. After removal of 1 base from V and 8 bases from J, the junction contained 5 bases not matched to a gene. In germline, CDR1 is GTSNPN, CDR2 SVGIG (reference sequence). This CDR3 is built from 14 residues. The CDR3 spells CAWSAGTGHEKLFF. The CDR3 bases are TGTGCCTGGAGTGCCGGGACAGGGCACGAAAAACTGTTTTTT.